Listed below are T cell receptor beta chains from one sample, sequenced in a study of regulatory T cells in long-lasting Graves disease. TCRdb used MiXCR to reprocess the multiplex PCR reads, holding one entry per CDR3 protein. The table shows more than 450,000 distinct CDR3 sequences, with about 11% occurring only once. In addition, the sample was reused for a study of T cells in Graves' hyperthyroidism and ophthalmopathy.

The sample here was peripheral blood mononuclear cells (PBMCs), taken at new diagnosis, from a patient treated with antithyroid drugs. All receptors derive from a woman in her 30s with Graves disease. Both conserved end residues are part of each CDR3. Each record gives: D gene, V gene, J gene, clone size, CDR3 protein, CDR3 DNA. The D gene is left open where the match is weak. The size field is filled for only some rows; it gives once, few, many or a size class.

D: -
V: TRBV18
J: TRBJ1-1
size: many
CDR3: CASSRPWADKNTEAFF
DNA: TGTGCCAGCTCACGGCCTTGGGCGGACAAGAACACTGAAGCTTTCTTT

D: -
V: TRBV2
J: TRBJ2-7
size: many
CDR3: CATRIGGHEQYF
DNA: TGTGCCACTCGCATCGGGGGCCACGAGCAGTACTTC

D: -
V: TRBV15
J: TRBJ1-3
size: many
CDR3: CATSLDRELTGNTIYF
DNA: TGTGCCACCAGCTTAGACAGAGAGCTTACTGGAAACACCATATATTTT

D: -
V: TRBV25-1
J: TRBJ2-5
size: few
CDR3: CASSGFQETQYF
DNA: TGTGCCAGCAGCGGGTTTCAAGAGACCCAGTACTTC

D: -
V: TRBV20-1
J: TRBJ2-7
size: many
CDR3: CSASVSYEQYF
DNA: TGCAGTGCTAGTGTGTCCTACGAGCAGTACTTC

D: -
V: TRBV5-1
J: TRBJ1-5
size: -
CDR3: CASSLGEGNYQPQHF
DNA: TGCGCCAGCAGCTTGGGAGAGGGCAATTACCAGCCCCAGCATTTT

D: TRBD1
V: TRBV2
J: TRBJ1-5
size: -
CDR3: CASTLDRGGNQPQHF
DNA: TGTGCCAGCACCTTAGACAGGGGAGGCAATCAGCCCCAGCATTTT

D: -
V: TRBV30
J: TRBJ2-7
size: -
CDR3: CAWSKSDNYEQYF
DNA: TGTGCCTGGAGTAAGTCGGACAACTACGAGCAGTACTTC

D: TRBD1
V: TRBV7-9
J: TRBJ1-4
size: -
CDR3: CASSPRLTGDNEKLFF
DNA: TGTGCCAGCAGCCCCCGGCTGACAGGGGACAATGAAAAACTGTTTTTT

D: -
V: TRBV28
J: TRBJ2-2
size: many
CDR3: CASSPGQTKNTGELFF
DNA: TGTGCCAGCAGCCCCGGACAGACTAAGAACACCGGGGAGCTGTTTTTT

D: -
V: TRBV4-2
J: TRBJ1-1
size: -
CDR3: CASSQGSGMNTEAFF
DNA: TGTGCCAGCAGCCAAGGGTCCGGGATGAACACTGAAGCTTTCTTT

D: -
V: TRBV15
J: TRBJ2-5
size: many
CDR3: CATSPALTVQETQYF
DNA: TGTGCCACCAGCCCGGCCCTGACGGTACAAGAGACCCAGTACTTC

D: TRBD1
V: TRBV7-2
J: TRBJ1-1
size: many
CDR3: CASSLKRGLFSTEAFF
DNA: TGTGCCAGCAGCTTAAAGAGGGGGCTTTTTAGCACTGAAGCTTTCTTT